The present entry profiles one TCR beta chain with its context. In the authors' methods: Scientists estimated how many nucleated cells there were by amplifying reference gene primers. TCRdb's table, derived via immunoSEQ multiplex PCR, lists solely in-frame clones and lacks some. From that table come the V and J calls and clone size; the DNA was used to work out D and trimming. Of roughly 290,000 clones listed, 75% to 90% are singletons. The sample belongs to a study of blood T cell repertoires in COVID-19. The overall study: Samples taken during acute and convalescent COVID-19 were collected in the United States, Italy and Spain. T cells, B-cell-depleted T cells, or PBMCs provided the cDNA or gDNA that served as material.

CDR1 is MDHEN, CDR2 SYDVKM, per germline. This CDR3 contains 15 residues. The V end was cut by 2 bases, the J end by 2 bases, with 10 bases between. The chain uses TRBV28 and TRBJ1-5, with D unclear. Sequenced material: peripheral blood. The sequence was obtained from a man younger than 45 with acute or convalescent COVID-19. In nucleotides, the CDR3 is TGTGCCAGCAGTTTAATGCAGAGGGGCAATCAGCCCCAGCATTTT. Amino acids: CASSLMQRGNQPQHF.